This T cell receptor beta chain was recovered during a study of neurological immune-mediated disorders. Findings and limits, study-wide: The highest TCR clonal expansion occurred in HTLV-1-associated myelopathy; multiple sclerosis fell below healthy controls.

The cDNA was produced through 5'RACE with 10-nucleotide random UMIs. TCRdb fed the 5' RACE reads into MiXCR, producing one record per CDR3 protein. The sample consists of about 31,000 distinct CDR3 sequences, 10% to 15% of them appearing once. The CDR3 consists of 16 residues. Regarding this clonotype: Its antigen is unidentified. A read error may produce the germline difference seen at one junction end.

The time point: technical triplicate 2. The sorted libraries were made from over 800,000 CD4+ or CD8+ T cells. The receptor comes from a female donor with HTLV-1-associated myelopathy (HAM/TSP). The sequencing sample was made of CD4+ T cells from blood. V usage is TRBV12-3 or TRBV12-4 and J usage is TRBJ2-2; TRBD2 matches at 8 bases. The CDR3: CDSTLKASGSSGELFF. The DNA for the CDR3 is TGTGACAGCACCCTCAAGGCCAGCGGGAGTTCAGGGGAGCTGTTTTTT.